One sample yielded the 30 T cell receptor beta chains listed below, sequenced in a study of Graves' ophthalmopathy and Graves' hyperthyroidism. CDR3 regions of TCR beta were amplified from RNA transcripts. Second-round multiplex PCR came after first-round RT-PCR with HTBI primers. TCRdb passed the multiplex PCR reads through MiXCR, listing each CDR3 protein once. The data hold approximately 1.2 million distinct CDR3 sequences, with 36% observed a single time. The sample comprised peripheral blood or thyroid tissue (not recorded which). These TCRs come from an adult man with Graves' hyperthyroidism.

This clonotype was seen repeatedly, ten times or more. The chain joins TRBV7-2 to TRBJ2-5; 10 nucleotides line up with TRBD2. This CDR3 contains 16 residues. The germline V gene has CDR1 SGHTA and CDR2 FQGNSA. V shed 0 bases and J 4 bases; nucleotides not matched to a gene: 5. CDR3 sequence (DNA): TGTGCCAGCAGCTTAGCTAGCGGGAGGTCGGGAGAGACCCAGTACTTC. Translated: CASSLASGRSGETQYF.

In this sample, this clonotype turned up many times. Here the CDR3 DNA reads TGCAGCGTTGAAGATCGAGCCGGGGGGAACACTGAAGCTTTCTTT. Residues: CSVEDRAGGNTEAFF. The chain employs TRBV29-1 and TRBJ1-1, with TRBD1 as a possible D gene (5 bases). Germline assignment: CDR1 SQVTM and CDR2 ANQGSEA. This CDR3 has 15 residues. The germline V and J ends were trimmed by 0 bases and 1 base, with 12 bases remaining between them.

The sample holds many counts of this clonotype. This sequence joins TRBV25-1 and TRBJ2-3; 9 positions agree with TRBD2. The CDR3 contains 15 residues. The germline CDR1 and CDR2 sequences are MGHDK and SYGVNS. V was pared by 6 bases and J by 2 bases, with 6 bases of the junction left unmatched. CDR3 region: CASRRASGNTDTQYF. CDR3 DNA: TGTGCCAGCAGGCGGGCTAGCGGGAACACAGATACGCAGTATTTT. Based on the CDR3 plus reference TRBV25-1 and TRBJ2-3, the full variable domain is EADIYQTPRYLVIGTGKKITLECSQTMGHDKMYWYQQDPGMELHLIHYSYGVNSTEKGDLSSESTVSRIRTEHFPLTLESARPSHTSQYLCASRRASGNTDTQYFGPGTRLTVL.

The DNA of the CDR3 is TGTGCCAGCAGCCAAGAGTGGGGACCGAAGGACGGCATATATTTT. This sequence encodes CASSQEWGPKDGIYF. This chain uses TRBV3-1 with TRBJ1-3; D might be TRBD1 (5 bases). Germline V gives CDR1 LGHDT, CDR2 YNNKEL (reference sequence). V was cut by 0 bases and J by 12 bases, with 18 bases left in between. The CDR3 loop spans 15 amino acids.

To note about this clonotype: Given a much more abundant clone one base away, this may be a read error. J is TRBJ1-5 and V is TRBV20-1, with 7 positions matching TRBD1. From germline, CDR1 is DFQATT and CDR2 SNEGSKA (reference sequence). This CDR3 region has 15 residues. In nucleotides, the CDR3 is TGCAGTGCTAGTCGGTCAGGGGGTCCTAATCAGCCCCATCATTTT. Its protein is CSASRSGGPNQPHHF.

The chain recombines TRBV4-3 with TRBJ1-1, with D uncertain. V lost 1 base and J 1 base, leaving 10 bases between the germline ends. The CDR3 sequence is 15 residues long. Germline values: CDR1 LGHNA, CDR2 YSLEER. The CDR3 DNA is TGCGCCAGCAGCCAAGTCAGATGGGGGAACACTGAAGCTTTCTTT. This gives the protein CASSQVRWGNTEAFF.

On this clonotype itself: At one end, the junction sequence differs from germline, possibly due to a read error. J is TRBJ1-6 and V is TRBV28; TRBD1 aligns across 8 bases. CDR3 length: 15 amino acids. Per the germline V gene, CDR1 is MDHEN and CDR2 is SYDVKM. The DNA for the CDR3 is TGTGCCAGCAGTCTGGGCGACAGGGGTGTTTCACCCCTCCGCTTT. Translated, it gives CASSLGDRGVSPLRF.

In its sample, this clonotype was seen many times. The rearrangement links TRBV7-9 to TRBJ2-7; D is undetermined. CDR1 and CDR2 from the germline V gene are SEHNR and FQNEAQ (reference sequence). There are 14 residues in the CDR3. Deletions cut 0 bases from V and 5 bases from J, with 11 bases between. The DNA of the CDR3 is TGTGCCAGCAGCTTAGCCAGCGCGGTTAACGAGCAGTACTTC. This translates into CASSLASAVNEQYF.

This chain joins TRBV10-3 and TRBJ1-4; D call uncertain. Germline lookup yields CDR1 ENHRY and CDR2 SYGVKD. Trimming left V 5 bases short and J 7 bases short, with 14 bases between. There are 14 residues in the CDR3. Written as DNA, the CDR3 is TGTGCCATCAGTCAGAACGCTGAAGGTGAAAAACTGTTTTTT. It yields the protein CAISQNAEGEKLFF.

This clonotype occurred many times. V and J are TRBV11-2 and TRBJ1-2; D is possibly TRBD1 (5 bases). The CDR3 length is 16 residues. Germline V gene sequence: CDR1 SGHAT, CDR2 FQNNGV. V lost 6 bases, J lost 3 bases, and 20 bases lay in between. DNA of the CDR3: TGTGCCAGCAGTCGAGGGGATAGGTCACTCCACTATGGCTACACCTTC. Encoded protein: CASSRGDRSLHYGYTF.

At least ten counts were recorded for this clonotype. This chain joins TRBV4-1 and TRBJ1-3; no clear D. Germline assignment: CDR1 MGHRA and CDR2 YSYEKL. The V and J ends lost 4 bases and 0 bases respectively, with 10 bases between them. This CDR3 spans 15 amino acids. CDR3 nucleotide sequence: TGCGCCAGCAGCCCGGAGGTGAGCTCTGGAAACACCATATATTTT. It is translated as CASSPEVSSGNTIYF.

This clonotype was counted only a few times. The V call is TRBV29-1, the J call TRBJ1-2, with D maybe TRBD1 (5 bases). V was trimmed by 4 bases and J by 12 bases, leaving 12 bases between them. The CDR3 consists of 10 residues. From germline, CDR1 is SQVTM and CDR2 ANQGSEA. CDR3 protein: CSVGGGRHTF. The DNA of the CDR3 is TGCAGCGTTGGTGGGGGACGGCACACCTTC. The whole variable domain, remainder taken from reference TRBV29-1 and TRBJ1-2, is SAVISQKPSRDICQRGTSLTIQCQVDSQVTMMFWYRQQPGQSLTLIATANQGSEATYESGFVIDKFPISRPNLTFSTLTVSNMSPEDSSIYLCSVGGGRHTFGSGTRLTVV.

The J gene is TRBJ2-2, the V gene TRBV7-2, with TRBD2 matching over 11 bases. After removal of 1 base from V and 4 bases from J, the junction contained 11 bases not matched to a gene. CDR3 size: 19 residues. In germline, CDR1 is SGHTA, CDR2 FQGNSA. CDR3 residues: CASSLEVGLADKFTGELFF. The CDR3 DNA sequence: TGTGCCAGCAGCTTAGAGGTGGGACTAGCGGACAAATTCACCGGGGAGCTGTTTTTT.

The CDR3 spells CASSLMNEKLFF. The CDR3 DNA reads TGTGCCAGCAGCTTGATGAATGAAAAACTGTTTTTT. The chain links TRBV5-5 to TRBJ1-4, with no clear D. CDR1 is SGHKS and CDR2 is YYEKEE in the germline V gene (reference sequence). This CDR3 contains 12 residues. Trimming took 1 base from V and 5 from J, leaving 3 bases between them.

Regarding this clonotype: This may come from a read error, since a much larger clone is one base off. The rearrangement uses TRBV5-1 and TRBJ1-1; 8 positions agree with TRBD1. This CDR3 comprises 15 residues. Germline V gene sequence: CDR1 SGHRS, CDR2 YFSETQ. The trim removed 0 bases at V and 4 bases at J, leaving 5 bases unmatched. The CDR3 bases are TGCGCCAGCAGCTTGGACGGACAGGGAGGCACTGAAGCTTTCTTT. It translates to CASSLDGQGGTEAFF.

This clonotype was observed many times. In DNA form, the CDR3 reads TGTGCCAGCACCCCAGGGTCCGATAATTCACCCCTCCACTTT. Translation: CASTPGSDNSPLHF. The chain carries TRBV6-5 and TRBJ1-6, with D possibly TRBD1 on 5 matching bases. Germline CDR1 reads MNHEY; CDR2 reads SVGAGI. The length of the CDR3 is 14 residues. V lost 7 bases to trimming and J lost 5 bases, with 12 bases between them.

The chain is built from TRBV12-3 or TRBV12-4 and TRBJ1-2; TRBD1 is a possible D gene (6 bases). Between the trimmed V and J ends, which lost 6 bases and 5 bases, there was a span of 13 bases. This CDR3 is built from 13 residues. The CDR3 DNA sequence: TGTGCCAGCAGATCCGGGACAAAGTATGGCTACACCTTC. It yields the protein CASRSGTKYGYTF.

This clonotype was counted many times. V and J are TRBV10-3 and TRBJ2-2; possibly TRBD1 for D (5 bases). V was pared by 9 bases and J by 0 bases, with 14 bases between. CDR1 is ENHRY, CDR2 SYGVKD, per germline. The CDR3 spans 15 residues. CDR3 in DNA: TGTGCCATAGCGACAGCACCCCCGAACACCGGGGAGCTGTTTTTT. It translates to CAIATAPPNTGELFF.

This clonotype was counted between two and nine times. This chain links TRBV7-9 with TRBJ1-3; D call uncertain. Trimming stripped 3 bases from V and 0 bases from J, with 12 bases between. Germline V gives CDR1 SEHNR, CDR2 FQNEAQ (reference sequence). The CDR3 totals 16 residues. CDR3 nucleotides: TGTGCCAGCAGCTTGGAGAAAACAAACTCTGGAAACACCATATATTTT. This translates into CASSLEKTNSGNTIYF.

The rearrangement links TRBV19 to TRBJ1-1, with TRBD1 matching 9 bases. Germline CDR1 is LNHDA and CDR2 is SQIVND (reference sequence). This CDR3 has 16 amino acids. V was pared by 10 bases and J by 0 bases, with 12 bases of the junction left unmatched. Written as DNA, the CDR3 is TGTGCCACCCGGGACAGGGCTTCCGTGATGAACACTGAAGCTTTCTTT. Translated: CATRDRASVMNTEAFF.

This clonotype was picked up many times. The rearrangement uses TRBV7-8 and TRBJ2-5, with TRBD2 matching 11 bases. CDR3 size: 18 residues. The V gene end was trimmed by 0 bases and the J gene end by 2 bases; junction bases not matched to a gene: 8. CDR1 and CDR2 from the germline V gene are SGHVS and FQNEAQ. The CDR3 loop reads CASSLASGLADEQETQYF. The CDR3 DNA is TGTGCCAGCAGCTTAGCTTCGGGACTAGCGGATGAACAAGAGACCCAGTACTTC.

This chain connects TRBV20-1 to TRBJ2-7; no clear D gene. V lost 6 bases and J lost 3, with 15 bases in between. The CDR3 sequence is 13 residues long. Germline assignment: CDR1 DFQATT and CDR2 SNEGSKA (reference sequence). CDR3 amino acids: CSAKDSYSYEQYF. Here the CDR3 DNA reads TGCAGTGCCAAGGATTCTTACAGCTACGAGCAGTACTTC.

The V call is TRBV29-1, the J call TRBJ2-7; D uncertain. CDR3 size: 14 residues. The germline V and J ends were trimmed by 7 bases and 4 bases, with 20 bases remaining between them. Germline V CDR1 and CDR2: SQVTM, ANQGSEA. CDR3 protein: CSDEVRASTYEQYF. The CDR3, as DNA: TGCAGCGATGAGGTTAGGGCATCGACTTACGAGCAGTACTTC.

CDR3 sequence (DNA): TGTGCCAGCAGGTGGAGGGGAAACTACGAGCAGTACTTC. It yields the protein CASRWRGNYEQYF. This chain joins TRBV12-3 or TRBV12-4 and TRBJ2-7; TRBD2 is a possible D gene (6 bases). V lost 6 bases, J lost 3 bases, and 12 bases lay in between. The CDR3 totals 13 residues.

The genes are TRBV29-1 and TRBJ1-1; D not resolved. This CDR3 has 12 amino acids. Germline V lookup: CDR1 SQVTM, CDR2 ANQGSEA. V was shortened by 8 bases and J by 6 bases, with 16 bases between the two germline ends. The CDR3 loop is CSYGPGKAEAFF. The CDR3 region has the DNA TGCAGCTATGGACCTGGGAAGGCTGAAGCTTTCTTT.

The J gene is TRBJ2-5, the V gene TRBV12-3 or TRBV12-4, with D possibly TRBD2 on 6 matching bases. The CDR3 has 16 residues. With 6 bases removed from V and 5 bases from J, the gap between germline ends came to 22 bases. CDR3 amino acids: CASSHAKGLEGETQYF. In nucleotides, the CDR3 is TGTGCCAGCAGCCATGCCAAGGGGCTGGAGGGGGAGACCCAGTACTTC.

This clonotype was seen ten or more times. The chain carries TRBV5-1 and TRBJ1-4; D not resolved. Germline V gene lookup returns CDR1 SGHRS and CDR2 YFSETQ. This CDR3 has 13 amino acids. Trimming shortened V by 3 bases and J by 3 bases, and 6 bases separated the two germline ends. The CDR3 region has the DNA TGCGCCAGCAGCTCCAGCTCTAATGAAAAACTGTTTTTT. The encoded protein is CASSSSSNEKLFF.

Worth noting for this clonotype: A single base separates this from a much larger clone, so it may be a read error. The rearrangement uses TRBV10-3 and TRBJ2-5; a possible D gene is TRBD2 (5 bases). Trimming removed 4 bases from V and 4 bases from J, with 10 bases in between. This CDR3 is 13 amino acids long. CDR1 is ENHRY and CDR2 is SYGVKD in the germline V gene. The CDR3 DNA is TGTGCCATCAGTGGGCGGGCCCCAGAGACCCAGTACTTC. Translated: CAISGRAPETQYF.

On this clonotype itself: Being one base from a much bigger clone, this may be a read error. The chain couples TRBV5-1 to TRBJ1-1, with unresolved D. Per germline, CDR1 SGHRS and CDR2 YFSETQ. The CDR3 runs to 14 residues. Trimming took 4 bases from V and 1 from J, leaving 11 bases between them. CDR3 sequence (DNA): TGCGCCAGCAGCGTTTGGATAGCGAACACTGAAGCTTTCTTT. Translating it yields CASSVWIANTEAFF.

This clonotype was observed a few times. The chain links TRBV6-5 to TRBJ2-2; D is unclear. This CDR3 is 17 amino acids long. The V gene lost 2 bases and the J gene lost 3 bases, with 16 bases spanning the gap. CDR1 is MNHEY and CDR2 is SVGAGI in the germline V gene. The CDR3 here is CASSYVGIGEYTGELFF. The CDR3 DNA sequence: TGTGCCAGCAGTTACGTGGGGATAGGCGAGTACACCGGGGAGCTGTTTTTT.